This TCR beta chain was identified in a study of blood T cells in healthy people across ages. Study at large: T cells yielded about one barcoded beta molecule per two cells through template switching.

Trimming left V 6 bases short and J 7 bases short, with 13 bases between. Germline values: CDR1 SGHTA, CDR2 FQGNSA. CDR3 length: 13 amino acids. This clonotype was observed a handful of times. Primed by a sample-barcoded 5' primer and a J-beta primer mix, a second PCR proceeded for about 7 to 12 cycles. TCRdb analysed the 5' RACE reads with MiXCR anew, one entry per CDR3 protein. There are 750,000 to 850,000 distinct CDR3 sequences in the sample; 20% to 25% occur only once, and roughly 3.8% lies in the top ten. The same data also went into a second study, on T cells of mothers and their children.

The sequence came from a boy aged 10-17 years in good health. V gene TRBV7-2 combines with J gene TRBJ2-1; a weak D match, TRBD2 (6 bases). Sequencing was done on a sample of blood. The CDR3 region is CASRRSGVNEQFF. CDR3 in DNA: TGTGCCAGCAGGCGTAGCGGAGTGAATGAGCAGTTCTTC.